The 10 T cell receptor beta chains in this list originate from one sample, sequenced in a study of blood T cell repertoires in COVID-19. Only in-frame clones appear in the TCRdb table, and some are missing; sequencing was by immunoSEQ multiplex PCR. The sample includes 200,000 to 250,000 clones, 84% of them seen just once. Sequencing used peripheral blood. These receptor sequences come from a man aged 50 or older with acute or convalescent COVID-19.

This clone showed up just once. V and J are TRBV6-4 and TRBJ2-1, with 7 bases matching TRBD2. Germline V gene data show CDR1 as MRHNA and CDR2 as SNTAGT. V dropped 3 bases and J dropped 2; count of bases not matched to a gene: 4. The CDR3 contains 15 residues. CDR3 residues: CASSEEGTTYNEQFF. The CDR3 nucleotides are TGTGCCAGCAGTGAAGAGGGGACTACCTACAATGAGCAGTTCTTC.

The V and J genes are TRBV3-1 (or the pseudogene TRBV3-2) and TRBJ2-1, with 9 bases matching TRBD2. Germline V gene sequence: CDR1 LGHDT, CDR2 YNNKEL (reference sequence). This CDR3 is 16 amino acids long. The J segment lost 9 bases and the V segment lost 4 bases, leaving 13 bases of the junction unmatched. The CDR3 coding sequence is TGTGCCAGCAGCCCAGGGGGACTAGCAATTCGGGGTGAGCAGTTCTTC. Encoded protein: CASSPGGLAIRGEQFF.

The rearrangement joins TRBV6-5 to TRBJ1-1; no clear D. In germline, CDR1 is MNHEY, CDR2 SVGAGI. Trimming left V 6 bases short and J 1 base short, with 3 bases between. CDR3 length: 11 amino acids. CDR3 in amino acids: CASSKNTEAFF. The CDR3 DNA is TGTGCCAGCAGCAAGAACACTGAAGCTTTCTTT.

This chain links TRBV6-4 with TRBJ2-5; a weak D match, TRBD1 (6 bases). The CDR3 loop spans 16 amino acids. Trimming removed 4 bases at V and 5 bases at J, with 20 bases between. Germline lookup yields CDR1 MRHNA and CDR2 SNTAGT. CDR3 amino acids: CASSVKRDTTRETQYF. As DNA, the CDR3 is TGTGCCAGCAGTGTGAAAAGGGACACCACCCGGGAGACCCAGTACTTC.

This chain connects TRBV6-5 to TRBJ1-3, with D possibly TRBD1 on 6 matching bases. Germline V lookup: CDR1 MNHEY, CDR2 SVGAGI. The CDR3 spans 15 residues. V lost 5 bases and J 4 bases, leaving 15 bases between the germline ends. CDR3 DNA sequence: TGTGCCAGCAGTCCGGGACACCTCCGAGGAAACACCATATATTTT. This translates into CASSPGHLRGNTIYF.

The gene calls are TRBV19 and TRBJ1-4; unclear D gene. The CDR3 runs to 13 residues. CDR1 and CDR2 from the germline V gene are LNHDA and SQIVND (reference sequence). Trimming left V 3 bases short and J 5 bases short, with 7 bases between. CDR3 sequence: CASSMTGNEKLFF. Written as DNA, the CDR3 is TGTGCCAGTAGTATGACGGGGAATGAAAAACTGTTTTTT.

The chain links TRBV10-3 to TRBJ1-2; D possibly corresponds to TRBD1 (5 bases). Between the trimmed V and J ends, which lost 4 bases and 3 bases, there was a span of 12 bases. Germline assignment: CDR1 ENHRY and CDR2 SYGVKD. CDR3 size: 14 residues. In DNA form, the CDR3 reads TGTGCCATCAGTGGACAAGACAGACACTATGGCTACACCTTC. It is translated as CAISGQDRHYGYTF.

The chain links TRBV4-2 to TRBJ2-7; perhaps TRBD1 as D (5 bases). V dropped 0 bases and J dropped 1 base, with 13 bases sitting between them. The CDR3 consists of 16 residues. Germline CDR1 and CDR2: LGHNA and YNFKEQ. The CDR3 sequence: CASSQDGPGNSYEQYF. The CDR3 DNA follows: TGTGCCAGCAGCCAAGATGGGCCAGGGAATTCCTACGAGCAGTACTTC.

This clone has only a few counts. This chain uses TRBV7-9 with TRBJ2-3; 9 nucleotides agree with TRBD1. CDR3 size: 17 residues. Germline CDR1 reads SEHNR; CDR2 reads FQNEAQ (reference sequence). V shed 3 bases and J 1 base; nucleotides not matched to a gene: 8. The chain's CDR3 is CASSFSRGQGRTDTQYF. The DNA of the CDR3 is TGTGCCAGCAGCTTTAGCCGGGGACAGGGTCGCACAGATACGCAGTATTTT.

This clone was picked up one time. The chain couples TRBV18 to TRBJ1-5, with 8 bases fitting TRBD1. J was trimmed by 1 base and V by 2 bases; bases with no gene match: 4. CDR3 length equals 16 residues. The germline V gene encodes CDR1 KGHSH and CDR2 LQKENI. CDR3 in amino acids: CASSPRGQESNQPQHF. The CDR3 DNA sequence: TGTGCCAGCTCACCAAGGGGACAGGAAAGCAATCAGCCCCAGCATTTT.